These 21 T cell receptor beta chains were sequenced from one sample in a study of blood T cells in healthy people across ages. It was with a sample-barcoded 5' primer and a J-beta primer mix that a second PCR of roughly 7 to 12 cycles was run. Each CDR3 protein is one row after TCRdb ran MiXCR on the 5' RACE reads. In the table there are 540,000 or so distinct CDR3 sequences, more than 20% of which are singletons. These same data were also listed under a study on T cells of mothers and their children.

Sequenced material: blood. The receptors shown here come from a boy aged 5-17 years in good health.

The chain employs TRBV27 and TRBJ2-7, with 7 bases that match TRBD1. The CDR3 length is 17 residues. The germline CDR1 and CDR2 sequences are MNHEY and SMNVEV (reference sequence). After removal of 2 bases from V and 7 bases from J, the junction contained 17 bases not matched to a gene. In DNA, the CDR3 is TGTGCCAGCAGTTTAAGCCCGGGTAAGACAGGGAAGCAAGAGCAGTACTTC. It yields the protein CASSLSPGKTGKQEQYF.

This chain joins TRBV7-8 and TRBJ2-5, with TRBD1 matching over 7 bases. The closer fit of TRBJ2-1 to the DNA end suggests the J call may be wrong. Germline V CDR1 and CDR2: SGHVS, FQNEAQ. The length of the CDR3 is 16 residues. CDR3 DNA: TGTGCCAGCAGCTTAGTCGGGACAGTTCTTTCCGATGAGCAGTTCTTC. Protein: CASSLVGTVLSDEQFF.

As DNA, the CDR3 is TGTGCCAGCAGTTTAGGAGGGAGTTACGAAAAACTGTTTTTT. It yields the protein CASSLGGSYEKLFF. The gene calls are TRBV28 and TRBJ1-4; D unresolved. V lost 2 bases to trimming and J lost 8 bases, with 12 bases between them. Germline CDR1 and CDR2: MDHEN and SYDVKM. The CDR3 totals 14 residues.

V usage is TRBV7-6 and J usage is TRBJ2-7, with TRBD1 matching 8 bases. Germline CDR1 SGHVS, CDR2 FNYEAQ. With 7 bases clipped from V and 5 bases from J, the junction kept 16 bases outside the gene matches. CDR3 size: 16 residues. CDR3 sequence: CASTPTAGQGPHEQYF. For the CDR3, the DNA is TGTGCCAGCACCCCTACGGCTGGACAGGGTCCCCACGAGCAGTACTTC.

This clonotype has a handful of counts. This sequence joins TRBV9 and TRBJ2-1, with 7 bases that match TRBD1. V trimming: 4 bases; J trimming: 1 base; junction bases outside the gene matches: 8. CDR3 size: 16 residues. Germline V gene data show CDR1 as SGDLS and CDR2 as YYNGEE. The CDR3 here is CASSPTGALSYNEQFF. The CDR3 region has the DNA TGTGCCAGCAGCCCAACAGGGGCCCTTTCCTACAATGAGCAGTTCTTC.

This clonotype was detected only a few times. This rearrangement joins TRBV7-2 to TRBJ2-7, with 9 positions matching TRBD1. The CDR3 runs 16 residues. Germline V gene lookup returns CDR1 SGHTA and CDR2 FQGNSA. V was clipped by 5 bases and J by 4 bases; unmatched bases: 12. CDR3: CASSPRGGQGKYEQYF. The CDR3 bases are TGTGCCAGCAGCCCGAGGGGGGGACAGGGAAAGTACGAGCAGTACTTC.

The chain employs TRBV4-2 and TRBJ1-5; TRBD1 is a possible D gene (6 bases). The V gene's germline CDR1 is LGHNA and CDR2 YNFKEQ. The V end was cut by 6 bases, the J end by 7 bases, with 16 bases between. The CDR3 runs to 14 residues. The CDR3 DNA reads as TGTGCCAGCAGTCCGGTGGCAGGGGACCAGCCCCAGCATTTT. Protein: CASSPVAGDQPQHF.

This clonotype was counted ten times or more. The chain is built from TRBV28 and TRBJ2-5; D remains unclear. CDR3 length: 13 amino acids. Per the germline V gene, CDR1 is MDHEN and CDR2 is SYDVKM. V was clipped by 10 bases and J by 2 bases, with 14 bases between them. Here the CDR3 reads CATVRAYQETQYF. The CDR3 region has the DNA TGTGCCACCGTCCGGGCGTATCAAGAGACCCAGTACTTC.

The V gene is TRBV25-1, the J gene TRBJ1-4; 7 bases are shared with TRBD1. The CDR3 contains 14 residues. V trimming: 6 bases; J trimming: 5 bases; junction bases outside the gene matches: 6. Per the germline V gene, CDR1 is MGHDK and CDR2 is SYGVNS. The CDR3 nucleotides read TGTGCCAGCAGAGGAGACAGGGAGAATGAAAAACTGTTTTTT. It codes for CASRGDRENEKLFF.

The chain is built from TRBV28 and TRBJ2-7; no clear D. This CDR3 is built from 14 residues. Germline values: CDR1 MDHEN, CDR2 SYDVKM. V gave up 2 bases and J gave up 2 bases, with 10 bases separating them. The CDR3 bases are TGTGCCAGCAGTTTAAGGCAGAACCCCTACGAGCAGTACTTC. It is translated as CASSLRQNPYEQYF.

This chain links TRBV9 with TRBJ2-1; TRBD2 might be the D (6 bases). Per the germline V gene, CDR1 is SGDLS and CDR2 is YYNGEE. V was trimmed by 6 bases and J by 0 bases, leaving 16 bases between them. The CDR3 runs to 16 residues. CDR3 coding DNA: TGTGCCAGCAACGCCCAGCGGGTGGGCTCCTACAATGAGCAGTTCTTC. It is translated as CASNAQRVGSYNEQFF.

The J gene is TRBJ2-7, the V gene TRBV10-3; 11 nucleotides match TRBD2. J was trimmed by 2 bases and V by 2 bases; bases with no gene match: 5. Germline CDR1 reads ENHRY; CDR2 reads SYGVKD. The CDR3 length is 16 residues. The CDR3 protein is CAISERGTSGAYEQYF. The CDR3 DNA is TGTGCCATCAGTGAGAGGGGGACTAGCGGAGCCTACGAGCAGTACTTC.

This sequence joins TRBV7-2 and TRBJ1-1, with D perhaps matching TRBD1 (5 bases). V was pared by 5 bases and J by 6 bases, with 19 bases between. The CDR3 contains 15 residues. Germline V lookup: CDR1 SGHTA, CDR2 FQGNSA. The DNA for the CDR3 is TGTGCCAGCAGCCCTCAATCGATGTCGACAGCTGAAGCTTTCTTT. Its protein product is CASSPQSMSTAEAFF.

This clonotype was counted many times. The chain is built from TRBV20-1 and TRBJ1-5; D is undetermined. Germline-derived CDR1 and CDR2 are DFQATT and SNEGSKA (reference sequence). Trimming pared 1 base from V and 4 bases from J, leaving 11 bases between. This CDR3 region has 14 residues. CDR3 nucleotide sequence: TGCAGTGCTAGAGCCCCCCGCGGGAATCAGCCCCAGCATTTT. Translation: CSARAPRGNQPQHF.

This chain links TRBV20-1 with TRBJ2-5, with a weak D call TRBD1 (5 bases). The DNA end is more similar to TRBJ2-7, so the J call may be wrong. CDR3 size: 14 residues. Germline loops: CDR1 DFQATT, CDR2 SNEGSKA (reference sequence). CDR3 bases: TGCAGTGCTAGAGATTTTGACAGAGCCTACGAGCAGTACTTC. Translation gives CSARDFDRAYEQYF.

In this sample, this clonotype turned up a few times. The V call is TRBV15, the J call TRBJ1-3, with 10 bases lining up with TRBD1. The CDR3 loop spans 13 amino acids. Trimming at V came to 4 bases and at J to 8 bases, leaving 2 bases not matched to a gene. Germline V CDR1 and CDR2: LNHNV, YYDKDF (reference sequence). Here the CDR3 reads CATSTDRGYTIYF. CDR3 coding DNA: TGTGCCACCAGCACGGACAGGGGGTACACCATATATTTT.

V usage is TRBV12-3 or TRBV12-4 and J usage is TRBJ2-7; D call uncertain. The V end was cut by 1 base, the J end by 0 bases, with 4 bases between. There are 13 residues in the CDR3. The CDR3 DNA sequence: TGTGCCAGCAGTTTAGTGACCTCCTACGAGCAGTACTTC. Translation: CASSLVTSYEQYF.

This clonotype was seen a handful of times. The genes are TRBV7-9 and TRBJ2-5; 9 nucleotides line up with TRBD1. Per the germline V gene, CDR1 is SEHNR and CDR2 is FQNEAQ (reference sequence). The CDR3 contains 15 residues. With V trimmed by 2 bases and J by 5 bases, 6 bases remained unmatched. The CDR3 is CASSLRGQGRETQYF. The CDR3 bases are TGTGCCAGCAGCTTACGGGGACAGGGAAGGGAGACCCAGTACTTC.

This chain connects TRBV2 to TRBJ2-4; the D gene is possibly TRBD1 (6 bases). The CDR3 has 15 residues. The germline gives CDR1 SNHLY, CDR2 FYNNEI. The V gene lost 6 bases and the J gene lost 0 bases, with 12 bases spanning the gap. The CDR3 is CASSPGQLAKNIQYF. For the CDR3, the DNA is TGTGCCAGCAGCCCCGGACAGCTAGCCAAAAACATTCAGTACTTC.

This clonotype was recorded a few times. The chain carries TRBV4-2 and TRBJ1-4; no definite D call. CDR1 and CDR2 (germline): LGHNA, YNFKEQ. Trimming took 4 bases from V and 8 from J, leaving 8 bases between them. The CDR3 runs 12 residues. The chain's CDR3 is CASSPIGEKLFF. CDR3 nucleotides: TGTGCCAGCAGCCCCATAGGAGAAAAACTGTTTTTT.

The genes are TRBV6-5 and TRBJ2-5; 9 bases fit TRBD2. The DNA end favors TRBJ2-7, so the J call may be wrong. The CDR3 extends over 16 amino acids. CDR1 is MNHEY, CDR2 SVGAGI, per germline. The CDR3 reads CASSYSASGDTYEQYF. The CDR3 DNA reads as TGTGCCAGCAGTTACTCAGCTAGCGGGGACACCTACGAGCAGTACTTC.